This T cell receptor beta chain was identified during a study of shared clonotypes between healthy human individuals. Looking at the study overall: Every donor yielded three CD4 naive, three CD4 memory, two CD8 naive and one CD8 memory plate. Study findings and constraints: The sharing of about 5% of naive CD4 clonotypes was seen across a few donors. Incompleteness in sorted-subset sequencing, despite large depth, was shown by rarefaction.

Only one count was recorded for this clone. Its specificity is not known. Other nucleotide sequences from this sample produce the same CDR3. The germline CDR1 and CDR2 sequences are MNHEY and SMNVEV (reference sequence). Trimming took off 1 base at V and 0 bases at J, with 5 bases between the two ends. The CDR3 has 14 residues. CD45RO-negative, CCR7-selected cells formed the naive CD8 fraction, which excluded terminally differentiated effector memory CD45RA+ cells. Clones were sequenced by immunoSEQ multiplex PCR, and TCRdb holds only the in-frame ones, with some missing. This sample has millions of clones; about 94% occur once, and the top ten carry 1.1%.

The chain combines TRBV27 with TRBJ2-3; D is ambiguous. Sequences were obtained from naive CD8+ T cells sorted from blood. This sequence was found in a man younger than 30 in good health. The CDR3 bases are TGTGCCAGCAGTTTATTGGATAGCACAGATACGCAGTATTTT. Translating it yields CASSLLDSTDTQYF.